The rows below give T cell receptor beta chains drawn from one sample of a study of long-term antiretroviral therapy in people with HIV. Sequenced by immunoSEQ multiplex PCR; TCRdb stores in-frame clones only, minus some. The repertoire holds tens of thousands of clones, with 70% to 90% as singletons. The material was unsorted PBMCs, obtained 1.8 years before starting antiretroviral therapy. The receptors originated from a woman younger than 45 with HIV. Both conserved end residues are part of each CDR3. The order of the fields is CDR3 DNA, CDR3 protein, V gene, J gene, clone size, D gene. D genes are given only for firm matches. A clone size is listed for some rows: how often the clone was seen (once, few, many), or a class if it is expanded.

DNA: TGTGCCAGCAGCTTGGAGTCCGGGTTTTACACTGAAGCTTTCTTT
CDR3: CASSLESGFYTEAFF
V: TRBV5-4
J: TRBJ1-1
size: NA
D: NA

DNA: TGCGCCAGCAGTCCATCCAGCATGATTGAGACCCAGTACTTC
CDR3: CASSPSSMIETQYF
V: TRBV5-1
J: TRBJ2-5
size: NA
D: NA

DNA: TGCGCCAGCAGCTTAGACAGGTCATGGTCTGGAAACACCATATATTTT
CDR3: CASSLDRSWSGNTIYF
V: TRBV5-1
J: TRBJ1-3
size: NA
D: NA

DNA: TGTGCCAGCAGCCCCGGTAAAGGACAGGGGGCGAGTGAGCAGTTCTTC
CDR3: CASSPGKGQGASEQFF
V: TRBV5-6
J: TRBJ2-1
size: NA
D: TRBD1

DNA: TGTGCTAGTGGTCACTCCTACGAGCAGTACTTC
CDR3: CASGHSYEQYF
V: TRBV12-5
J: TRBJ2-7
size: NA
D: NA

DNA: TGTGCCAGCAGGGAACAGGGGCCCGGGGAGCTGTTTTTT
CDR3: CASREQGPGELFF
V: TRBV2
J: TRBJ2-2
size: NA
D: TRBD1

DNA: TGTGCCTGGAGTGTATCTCTGACTATTGCTGGAAACACCATATATTTT
CDR3: CAWSVSLTIAGNTIYF
V: TRBV30
J: TRBJ1-3
size: NA
D: NA

DNA: TGCGCCAGCAGCTTGGCCAGCATCTCCTACGAGCAGTACTTC
CDR3: CASSLASISYEQYF
V: TRBV5-1
J: TRBJ2-7
size: NA
D: NA

DNA: TGCGCCAGCAGCTTGGGGGACAGGACTAATGAAAAACTGTTTTTT
CDR3: CASSLGDRTNEKLFF
V: TRBV5-1
J: TRBJ1-4
size: NA
D: TRBD1

DNA: TGTGCCAGCAGTCAAAGCGGGGAGGGGACCGGGGAGCTGTTTTTT
CDR3: CASSQSGEGTGELFF
V: TRBV2
J: TRBJ2-2
size: NA
D: TRBD2

DNA: TGTGCCAGAAGCAGAATTTCCGGGGACATCTTTATGGAGGGTAAAGAAAAACTGTTTTTT
CDR3: CARSRISGDIFMEGKEKLFF
V: TRBV5-3
J: TRBJ1-4
size: NA
D: NA

DNA: TGTGCCAGCAGTGAACAGGGCGACACTGAAGCTTTCTTT
CDR3: CASSEQGDTEAFF
V: TRBV6-5
J: TRBJ1-1
size: NA
D: NA

DNA: TGTGCCTGGAGTGTAGGAGGGGTCACCGGGGAGCTGTTTTTT
CDR3: CAWSVGGVTGELFF
V: TRBV30
J: TRBJ2-2
size: NA
D: NA

DNA: TGTGCCAGCAGCAAAGGCGACAGGGGCCCTCAGAGAACTGAAGCTTTCTTT
CDR3: CASSKGDRGPQRTEAFF
V: TRBV21-1
J: TRBJ1-1
size: NA
D: NA

DNA: TGTGCCAGTTTTTCCCAGTGGGTCACTGAAGCTTTCTTT
CDR3: CASFSQWVTEAFF
V: TRBV19
J: TRBJ1-1
size: medium-sized
D: NA

DNA: TGCGCCAGCGAAAGGGGTGGGGGCTTCTATGGCTACACCTTC
CDR3: CASERGGGFYGYTF
V: TRBV5-1
J: TRBJ1-2
size: NA
D: NA

DNA: TGTGCCAGCAGTGAAGTAGGGTTTGGACAGGGATCCGGGGAGCTGTTTTTT
CDR3: CASSEVGFGQGSGELFF
V: TRBV6-1
J: TRBJ2-2
size: NA
D: TRBD1

DNA: TGTGCCAGCAGTTTAGGGGGAGGGGGTCGGAAAGCTTTCTTT
CDR3: CASSLGGGGRKAFF
V: TRBV27
J: TRBJ1-1
size: NA
D: NA

DNA: TGCGCCAGCAGCTTGACACTAGCGGCCAACAATGAGCAGTTCTTC
CDR3: CASSLTLAANNEQFF
V: TRBV5-1
J: TRBJ2-1
size: NA
D: TRBD2

DNA: TGTGCCAGCAGGCGGGGGGAGTACACTGAAGCTTTCTTT
CDR3: CASRRGEYTEAFF
V: TRBV6-1
J: TRBJ1-1
size: NA
D: NA

DNA: TGTGCCAGCTCACGAAGGATTGATTTGAATGGAAACACCATATATTTT
CDR3: CASSRRIDLNGNTIYF
V: TRBV18
J: TRBJ1-3
size: NA
D: NA

DNA: TGTGCCAGCAGCCGCCGAGGACAGGGCTATGGCTACACCTTC
CDR3: CASSRRGQGYGYTF
V: TRBV25-1
J: TRBJ1-2
size: NA
D: TRBD1

DNA: TGTGCCAGCTCACGAGTTGATACAGGGACCACCGGGGAGCTGTTTTTT
CDR3: CASSRVDTGTTGELFF
V: TRBV18
J: TRBJ2-2
size: NA
D: NA

DNA: TGTGCCAGCAGCGCAGGGGGGGCTGGGGGCTATGGCTACACCTTC
CDR3: CASSAGGAGGYGYTF
V: TRBV9
J: TRBJ1-2
size: NA
D: TRBD1

DNA: TGTGCCAGCAGCAATGCAGATACGCAGTATTTT
CDR3: CASSNADTQYF
V: TRBV7-3
J: TRBJ2-3
size: NA
D: NA

DNA: TGTGCCAGTTGCGGGGAGAGGGAGCAGTTCTTC
CDR3: CASCGEREQFF
V: TRBV19
J: TRBJ2-1
size: NA
D: NA

DNA: TGTGCCAGCAGTTTAACGCTCACAGATACGCAGTATTTT
CDR3: CASSLTLTDTQYF
V: TRBV27
J: TRBJ2-3
size: NA
D: NA

DNA: TGTGCCAGCAGTTACAGGGAGAGTCAGCCCCAGCATTTT
CDR3: CASSYRESQPQHF
V: TRBV2
J: TRBJ1-5
size: NA
D: NA

DNA: TGTGCCACCACGGAGGGGGTAGAACAGTTCTTC
CDR3: CATTEGVEQFF
V: TRBV2
J: TRBJ2-1
size: NA
D: NA

DNA: TGTGCCAGCGGGACTCAAGCGAACACCGGGGAGCTGTTTTTT
CDR3: CASGTQANTGELFF
V: TRBV30
J: TRBJ2-2
size: few
D: TRBD2

DNA: TGTGCCAGCAGCTTAGACGGGGCGTTCAATCAGCCCCAGCATTTT
CDR3: CASSLDGAFNQPQHF
V: TRBV7-2
J: TRBJ1-5
size: NA
D: NA

DNA: TGTGCCAGGATTAGACCGGAGAGGACCGGGGCTGAGAACATTCAGTACTTC
CDR3: CARIRPERTGAENIQYF
V: TRBV19
J: TRBJ2-4
size: NA
D: NA

DNA: TGTGCCTGGTCGGTAGGTAATGAGCAGTTCTTC
CDR3: CAWSVGNEQFF
V: TRBV30
J: TRBJ2-1
size: once
D: NA

DNA: TGTGCCAGTATCGGCTGGTTAGGACAGGATCAGCCCCAGCATTTT
CDR3: CASIGWLGQDQPQHF
V: TRBV19
J: TRBJ1-5
size: NA
D: TRBD1

DNA: TGTGCCAGCTCCGGACAGGTGAACTCTGGGGCCAACGTCCTGACTTTC
CDR3: CASSGQVNSGANVLTF
V: TRBV18
J: TRBJ2-6
size: once
D: TRBD1

DNA: TGTGCCAGCGGACCCCTGAATGTAATAAATTCACCCCTCCACTTT
CDR3: CASGPLNVINSPLHF
V: TRBV27
J: TRBJ1-6
size: NA
D: NA

DNA: TGTGCCAGCAGCAACACAGATACGCAGTATTTT
CDR3: CASSNTDTQYF
V: TRBV7-2
J: TRBJ2-3
size: NA
D: NA

DNA: TGTGCCAGCAGCCCGCCGGGACAGGGATCCTCTGGAAACACCATATATTTT
CDR3: CASSPPGQGSSGNTIYF
V: TRBV7-9
J: TRBJ1-3
size: NA
D: TRBD1

DNA: TGTGCCTGGGATAGGGACAGAGCGAGCAATCAGCCCCAGCATTTT
CDR3: CAWDRDRASNQPQHF
V: TRBV30
J: TRBJ1-5
size: once
D: TRBD1

DNA: TGTGCCAGCAGTACTAATGCGGGACGGAACTATGGCTACACCTTC
CDR3: CASSTNAGRNYGYTF
V: TRBV5-6
J: TRBJ1-2
size: NA
D: NA

DNA: TGTGCCAGCAGTTTCAGCTGGCAGGGGTCAGATACGCAGTATTTT
CDR3: CASSFSWQGSDTQYF
V: TRBV11-2
J: TRBJ2-3
size: NA
D: NA

DNA: TGTGCCAGCAGCTTGGCGGGAAGATACGCAGATACGCAGTATTTT
CDR3: CASSLAGRYADTQYF
V: TRBV13
J: TRBJ2-3
size: NA
D: NA

DNA: TGCGCCAGCAGCCAAGTTAGCGGGGGCCAGCCCCAGCATTTT
CDR3: CASSQVSGGQPQHF
V: TRBV4-1
J: TRBJ1-5
size: NA
D: NA

DNA: TGTGCCAGCAGCTTAACCAAACTGGGGGGAACTGAAGCTTTCTTT
CDR3: CASSLTKLGGTEAFF
V: TRBV7-8
J: TRBJ1-1
size: NA
D: NA

DNA: TGTGCCAGCAGGGGGGGGACAGGGGGTTTCGCTGAAGCTTTCTTT
CDR3: CASRGGTGGFAEAFF
V: TRBV2
J: TRBJ1-1
size: NA
D: TRBD1

DNA: TGTGCCAGTAGTACGATCAATACAGGGTCAAGGGAGCAGTTCTTC
CDR3: CASSTINTGSREQFF
V: TRBV19
J: TRBJ2-1
size: NA
D: NA

DNA: TGTGCCAGTAGTAGACAGGGGACCCTAACCACCTATGGCTACACCTTC
CDR3: CASSRQGTLTTYGYTF
V: TRBV19
J: TRBJ1-2
size: NA
D: TRBD1